What follows are 9 T cell receptor beta chains derived from one specimen sequenced in a study of OX40 agonist ivuxolimab in advanced cancers. Only in-frame clones appear in the TCRdb table, and some are missing; sequencing was by immunoSEQ multiplex PCR. The sample lists roughly 71,000 clones; 84% were seen once. The source material was CD4+ or CD8+ T cells sorted from blood, sampled in a trial of the OX40 agonist ivuxolimab. The origin of the receptors is an adult with an advanced solid tumor such as melanoma, head and neck, liver or kidney cancer.

V usage is TRBV28 and J usage is TRBJ2-1, with 8 bases that match TRBD2. The CDR3 has 14 amino acids. V was clipped by 2 bases and J by 7 bases; unmatched bases: 4. The germline V gene has CDR1 MDHEN and CDR2 SYDVKM. The CDR3: CASSLLAGTNEQFF. CDR3 DNA: TGTGCCAGCAGTTTACTAGCGGGTACAAATGAGCAGTTCTTC.

The chain joins TRBV27 to TRBJ2-6; the D gene is possibly TRBD1 (6 bases). Germline V CDR1 and CDR2: MNHEY, SMNVEV (reference sequence). This CDR3 is built from 15 residues. The V end was cut by 5 bases, the J end by 4 bases, with 12 bases between. The CDR3 protein is CASSLRGSGANVLTF. For the CDR3, the DNA is TGTGCCAGCAGTCTCAGGGGAAGCGGGGCCAACGTCCTGACTTTC. Combining the CDR3 with reference TRBV27 and TRBJ2-6 gives the whole variable domain EAQVTQNPRYLITVTGKKLTVTCSQNMNHEYMSWYRQDPGLGLRQIYYSMNVEVTDKGDVPEGYKVSRKEKRNFPLILESPSPNQTSLYFCASSLRGSGANVLTFGAGSRLTVL.

This clone was detected only once. V gene TRBV28 combines with J gene TRBJ1-6, with 7 bases identical to TRBD1. This CDR3 is 14 amino acids long. The germline V gene has CDR1 MDHEN and CDR2 SYDVKM. V gave up 7 bases and J gave up 7 bases; unmatched junction bases: 7. The CDR3 DNA is TGTGCCAGCACTCCCGGGACAGAGAATTCACCCCTCCACTTT. Its translation is CASTPGTENSPLHF.

The chain joins TRBV15 to TRBJ2-7, with D perhaps TRBD1 (8 bases). Germline V CDR1 and CDR2: LNHNV, YYDKDF (reference sequence). The CDR3 spans 17 residues. Trimming cost V 3 bases and J 6 bases, with 24 bases left between them. The CDR3 DNA reads as TGTGCCACCAGCAGCCAGGGAGGGACAGGAAGGATTGGCGAGCAGTACTTC. It specifies CATSSQGGTGRIGEQYF.

This clone was recorded only once. The chain couples TRBV5-8 to TRBJ2-1; 11 nucleotides align to TRBD2. Germline-derived CDR1 and CDR2 are SGHTS and YDEGEE. The J segment lost 4 bases and the V segment lost 4 bases, leaving 4 bases of the junction unmatched. The CDR3 loop spans 15 amino acids. CDR3 bases: TGTGCCAGCAGCAACGGACTAGCGGGTTACAATGAGCAGTTCTTC. Its translation is CASSNGLAGYNEQFF.

This clone showed up just once. The rearrangement links TRBV7-8 to TRBJ2-7; TRBD1 agrees at 9 bases. Germline trimming cut 3 bases from V and 6 bases from J; bases unmatched to any gene: 6. The V gene's germline CDR1 is SGHVS and CDR2 FQNEAQ. This CDR3 spans 14 amino acids. The CDR3 loop is CASSLWDREAEQYF. The CDR3 nucleotides read TGTGCCAGCAGCTTGTGGGACAGGGAGGCCGAGCAGTACTTC. The variable domain in full, completed from reference TRBV7-8 and TRBJ2-7, reads GAGVSQSPRYKVAKRGQDVALRCDPISGHVSLFWYQQALGQGPEFLTYFQNEAQLDKSGLPSDRFFAERPEGSVSTLKIQRTQQEDSAVYLCASSLWDREAEQYFGPGTRLTVT.

J is TRBJ1-1 and V is TRBV7-9, with D maybe TRBD1 (5 bases). The CDR3 consists of 14 residues. V was trimmed by 3 bases and J by 1 base, leaving 9 bases between them. Germline assignment: CDR1 SEHNR and CDR2 FQNEAQ (reference sequence). CDR3 DNA: TGTGCCAGCAGCTTGGAGACAGCGAACACTGAAGCTTTCTTT. This codes for CASSLETANTEAFF.

This CDR3 reads CASSGFRAGTLHF. The CDR3 DNA reads TGTGCCAGTAGTGGGTTCAGGGCGGGAACCCTCCACTTT. V is TRBV6-5 and J is TRBJ1-6, with TRBD1 as a possible D gene (5 bases). Germline V CDR1 and CDR2: MNHEY, SVGAGI. The V gene lost 9 bases and the J gene lost 14 bases, with 20 bases spanning the gap. This CDR3 is 13 amino acids long.

The chain carries TRBV7-2 and TRBJ2-3; perhaps D is TRBD1 or TRBD2 (7 bases each). Deletions cut 3 bases from V and 4 bases from J, with 14 bases between. Germline assignment: CDR1 SGHTA and CDR2 FQGNSA. This CDR3 has 15 residues. The DNA of the CDR3 is TGTGCCAGCAGCTTTCAGGGGGGGGAGGCAGATACGCAGTATTTT. The encoded protein is CASSFQGGEADTQYF.